This passage covers 5 T cell receptor beta chains from one sample sequenced in a study of T cells in tuberculosis. Sorting used thawed, overnight-rested PBMC stained with anti-CD3, a viability dye and GMM-loaded CD1B tetramer. CD1B tetramers were loaded with Rhodococcus equi-derived C32 glucose monomycolate. Produced via immunoSEQ multiplex PCR; TCRdb's table is partial and in-frame only. The table shows 60,000 or so clones, with around 86% occurring only once. Material for sequencing was CD1b-GMM tetramer-negative cells sorted from PBMCs. The receptors come from an adult woman with latent tuberculosis.

The chain has TRBV19 and TRBJ1-1; possible D gene TRBD1, 5 bases. In germline, CDR1 is LNHDA, CDR2 SQIVND (reference sequence). The CDR3 extends over 14 amino acids. Between the trimmed V and J ends, which lost 3 bases and 5 bases, there was a span of 13 bases. CDR3 bases: TGTGCCAGTAGTATGGGGGGGATTGCTACTGAAGCTTTCTTT. It is translated as CASSMGGIATEAFF.

J is TRBJ2-1 and V is TRBV7-2, with D unresolved. V was trimmed by 1 base and J by 7 bases, leaving 5 bases between them. CDR3 size: 12 residues. CDR1 and CDR2 from the germline V gene are SGHTA and FQGNSA. In DNA form, the CDR3 reads TGTGCCAGCAGCTTAGACTGGAATGAGCAGTTCTTC. This codes for CASSLDWNEQFF.

The chain combines TRBV15 with TRBJ1-1; the match to TRBD1 covers 11 bases. Germline CDR1 LNHNV, CDR2 YYDKDF (reference sequence). The CDR3 length is 17 residues. V shed 1 base, J shed 0 bases, and the junction held 4 bases outside the gene matches. CDR3 bases: TGTGCCACCAGCAGAGGGGACAGGGGGTTTATGAACACTGAAGCTTTCTTT. Its translation: CATSRGDRGFMNTEAFF.

The V and J genes are TRBV7-9 and TRBJ2-1; D perhaps matches TRBD1 (6 bases). V was shortened by 7 bases and J by 7 bases, with 14 bases between the two germline ends. Germline CDR1 SEHNR, CDR2 FQNEAQ (reference sequence). The CDR3 spans 13 residues. The CDR3 DNA sequence: TGTGCCAGCACCAACAGGGTGTTGAATGAGCAGTTCTTC. Protein sequence: CASTNRVLNEQFF.

V is TRBV28 and J is TRBJ2-7; 11 nucleotides match TRBD2. The germline gives CDR1 MDHEN, CDR2 SYDVKM. This CDR3 contains 14 residues. Germline trimming cut 3 bases from V and 7 bases from J; bases unmatched to any gene: 5. CDR3 region: CASSFTSGSGEQYF. The CDR3 nucleotides read TGTGCCAGCAGTTTTACTAGCGGGAGCGGGGAGCAGTACTTC.